The rows below give T cell receptor beta chains drawn from one sample of a study of shared T cell receptors in the human thymus. Method: immunoSEQ multiplex PCR; TCRdb's copy keeps in-frame clones and lacks some. Of about 380,000 clones listed, approximately 95% are singletons. Sequenced: thymocytes. Receptors originate from a human donor. Both conserved end residues are trimmed from each CDR3. The order of the fields is J gene, V gene, CDR3 protein.

TRBJ2-7 | TRBV5-1 | ASSLGRAPYEQY
TRBJ2-5 | TRBV28 | ASSLRGLAVQETQY
TRBJ1-1 | TRBV7-2 | ASSPTPDPNTEAF
TRBJ2-7 | TRBV10-3 | ATRGQGEEY
TRBJ1-5 | TRBV27 | ASKSRSGHSNQPQH
TRBJ1-5 | TRBV5-8 | ASSPPRDSTLSYQPQH
TRBJ2-7 | TRBV6-6 | ASSSEEGRERWEQY
TRBJ1-2 | TRBV28 | ASSVLTGIGGYGYT
TRBJ2-7 | TRBV25-1 | ASTTRDRGHEQY
TRBJ1-1 | TRBV28 | ASRLTGQGLSEAF
TRBJ2-7 | TRBV25-1 | ASSERGQGRLEQY
TRBJ2-1 | TRBV14 | ASSQGFDGTGKF
TRBJ1-1 | TRBV28 | ASSSPENTEAF
TRBJ2-3 | TRBV4-2 | ASSQELLSTDTQY
TRBJ2-7 | TRBV27 | ASRDTYEQY
TRBJ1-2 | TRBV5-4 | ASTRGGGYGYT
TRBJ2-5 | TRBV7-3 | ASSQIGTVLTETQY
TRBJ2-1 | TRBV5-1 | ASSYSPGQGALNEQF
TRBJ2-3 | TRBV30 | AWRLLAGTDTQY
TRBJ2-5 | TRBV28 | ASSSARETQY
TRBJ2-1 | TRBV7-9 | ASSLVLGGRKQF
TRBJ1-5 | TRBV30 | AWRGPGSVSNQPQH
TRBJ2-7 | TRBV6-1 | ASSERVAYEQY
TRBJ2-1 | TRBV9 | ASSAPPLGTPFNEQF
TRBJ2-7 | TRBV7-3 | ASSLKAISRDSYEQY
TRBJ2-2 | TRBV27 | ASSFNTGELF
TRBJ1-2 | TRBV4-3 | ASSQEQGPYGYT
TRBJ2-1 | TRBV20-1 | SARSSEQF
TRBJ2-3 | TRBV5-4 | ASSFTPRGEREGDTQY
TRBJ2-5 | TRBV2 | ASSPGTGGKTQY
TRBJ1-3 | TRBV28 | ASSPGGKYTIY
TRBJ1-1 | TRBV7-9 | ASSLVGQGAYLDTEAF
TRBJ2-7 | TRBV28 | ASSFPPGLGGPSYEQY
TRBJ2-3 | TRBV25-1 | ASRGPFTDTQY
TRBJ2-2 | TRBV4-1 | ASSQGRRDLCSGGELF
TRBJ2-1 | TRBV27 | ASSFRGTGRDNEQF
TRBJ2-5 | TRBV7-2 | ASSSTNTLSGSAETQY
TRBJ2-7 | TRBV5-1 | ASSWSPGRKTHSYEQY
TRBJ1-2 | TRBV19 | ASSIGQGFNYGYT
TRBJ2-7 | TRBV29-1 | SALRDRNTYEQY
TRBJ2-1 | TRBV27 | ASSGSEEGNEQF
TRBJ2-1 | TRBV7-4 | ASSLVGGPEDEQF
TRBJ2-7 | TRBV5-8 | ASSPKLAGRAYEQY
TRBJ2-1 | TRBV27 | ASRDREDNEQF
TRBJ2-7 | TRBV28 | ASSPINREQRSYEQY
TRBJ2-3 | TRBV5-6 | ASSLTDTQY
TRBJ2-3 | TRBV19 | ASKERWRGDSTDTQY
TRBJ2-3 | TRBV5-4 | ASRAGGPFTDTQY
TRBJ2-3 | TRBV14 | ASSQDLVAGSDTQY
TRBJ1-3 | TRBV27 | ASRAAYSGNTIY
TRBJ2-5 | TRBV19 | ASSIAQGAAQETQY
TRBJ1-5 | TRBV6-5 | ASGTGSYQPQH